A selection of T cell receptor beta chains follows, all from one sample in a study of blood T cell repertoires in COVID-19. Repertoires were generated with immunoSEQ multiplex PCR, while TCRdb's copy carries only in-frame clones and drops some. The sample includes around 290,000 clones, approximately 85% of them seen just once. Specimen: PBMCs or T cells enriched from blood (not recorded which). The receptors come from a young woman who had recovered from COVID-19. The CDR3 runs from the conserved cysteine through the conserved F or W. D genes are given only for firm matches.

>TRBV11-2|.|TRBJ1-1|14
CASSSDRVNTEAFF
>TRBV9|.|TRBJ1-2|15
CASSASPQGDYGYTF
>TRBV9|.|TRBJ1-3|16
CASSVGGTSEADTIYF
>TRBV7-3|.|TRBJ2-3|17
CASSPITVAALTDTQYF
>TRBV7-9|.|TRBJ2-2|14
CASSLVRGTGELFF
>TRBV29-1|.|TRBJ1-1|9
CSATSEAFF
>TRBV27|.|TRBJ1-5|14
CASSFTGHNQPQHF
>TRBV5-6|.|TRBJ1-3|14
CASSEGLSGNTIYF
>TRBV9|TRBD1|TRBJ1-2|14
CASSVGDRGYGYTF
>TRBV5-1|TRBD1|TRBJ2-1|13
CASSLGQGEAKFF
>TRBV5-1|.|TRBJ1-3|14
CASSLQETGNTIYF
>TRBV5-1|.|TRBJ2-1|16
CASSLELGSGYNEQFF
>TRBV3-1/TRBV3-2|.|TRBJ2-7|15
CASSPAYPGSDEQYF
>TRBV10-3|TRBD2|TRBJ2-1|20
CAISDWTSGRGGSRYNEQFF
>TRBV6-1|TRBD1|TRBJ1-5|19
CASSEWWGQGYHSNQPQHF
>TRBV27|TRBD1|TRBJ1-2|14
CASSPTGGIYGYTF
>TRBV7-2|TRBD1|TRBJ1-6|19
CASSLVPLGQGAGNSPLHF
>TRBV10-3|.|TRBJ2-7|13
CAISGQGNYEQYF
>TRBV5-4|.|TRBJ2-2|19
CASSRSLGGTPKNTGELFF
>TRBV6-6|.|TRBJ2-7|14
CASILDSHSYEQYF